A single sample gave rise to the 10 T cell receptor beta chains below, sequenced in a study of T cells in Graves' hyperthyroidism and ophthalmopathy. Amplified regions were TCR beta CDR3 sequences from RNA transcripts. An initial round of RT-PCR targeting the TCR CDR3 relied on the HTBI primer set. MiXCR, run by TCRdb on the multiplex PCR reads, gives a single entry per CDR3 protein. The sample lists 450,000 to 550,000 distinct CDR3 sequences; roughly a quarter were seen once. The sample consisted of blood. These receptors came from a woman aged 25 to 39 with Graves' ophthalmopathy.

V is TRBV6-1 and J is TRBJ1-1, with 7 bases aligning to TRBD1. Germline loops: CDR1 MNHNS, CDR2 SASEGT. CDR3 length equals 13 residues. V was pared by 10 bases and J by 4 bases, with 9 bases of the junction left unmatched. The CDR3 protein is CAIQTGSGTEAFF. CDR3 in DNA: TGTGCCATACAGACAGGGAGCGGCACTGAAGCTTTCTTT.

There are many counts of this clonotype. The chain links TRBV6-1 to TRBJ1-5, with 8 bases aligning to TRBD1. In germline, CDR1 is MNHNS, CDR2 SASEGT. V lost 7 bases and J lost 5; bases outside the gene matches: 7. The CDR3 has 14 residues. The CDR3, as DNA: TGTGCCAGCACCTCGACAGGGGTCTATCAGCCCCAGCATTTT. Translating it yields CASTSTGVYQPQHF.

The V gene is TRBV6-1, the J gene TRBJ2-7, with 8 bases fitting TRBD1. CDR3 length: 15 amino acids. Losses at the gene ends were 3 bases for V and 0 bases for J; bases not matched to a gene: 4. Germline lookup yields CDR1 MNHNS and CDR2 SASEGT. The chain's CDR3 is CASSEPGQGSYEQYF. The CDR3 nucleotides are TGTGCCAGCAGTGAGCCCGGACAGGGCTCCTACGAGCAGTACTTC.

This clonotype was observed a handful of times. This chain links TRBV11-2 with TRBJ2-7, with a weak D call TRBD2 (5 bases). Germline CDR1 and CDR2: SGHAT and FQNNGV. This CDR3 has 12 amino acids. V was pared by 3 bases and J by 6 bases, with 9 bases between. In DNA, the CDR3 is TGTGCCAGCAGCTTTACGAGGGTCGAGCAGTACTTC. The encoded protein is CASSFTRVEQYF. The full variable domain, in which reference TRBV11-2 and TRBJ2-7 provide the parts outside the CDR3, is EAGVAQSPRYKIIEKRQSVAFWCNPISGHATLYWYQQILGQGPKLLIQFQNNGVVDDSQLPKDRFSAERLKGVDSTLKIQPAKLEDSAVYLCASSFTRVEQYFGPGTRLTVT.

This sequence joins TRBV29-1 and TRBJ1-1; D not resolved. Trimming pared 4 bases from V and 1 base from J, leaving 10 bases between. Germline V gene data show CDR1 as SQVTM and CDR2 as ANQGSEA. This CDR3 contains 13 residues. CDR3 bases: TGCAGCGTTGTTTTTCCCCCGAACACTGAAGCTTTCTTT. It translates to CSVVFPPNTEAFF. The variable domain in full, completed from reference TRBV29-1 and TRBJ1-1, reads SAVISQKPSRDICQRGTSLTIQCQVDSQVTMMFWYRQQPGQSLTLIATANQGSEATYESGFVIDKFPISRPNLTFSTLTVSNMSPEDSSIYLCSVVFPPNTEAFFGQGTRLTVV.

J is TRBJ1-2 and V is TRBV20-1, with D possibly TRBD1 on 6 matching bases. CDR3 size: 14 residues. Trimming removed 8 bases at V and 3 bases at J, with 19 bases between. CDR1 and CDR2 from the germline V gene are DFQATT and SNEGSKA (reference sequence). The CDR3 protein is CSPGTGGNDYGYTF. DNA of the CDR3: TGCAGTCCCGGGACCGGGGGCAACGACTATGGCTACACCTTC.

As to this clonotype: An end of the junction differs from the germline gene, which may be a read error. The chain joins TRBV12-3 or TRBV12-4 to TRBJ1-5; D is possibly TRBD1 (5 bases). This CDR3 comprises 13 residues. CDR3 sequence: CASTPRDDQPQRF. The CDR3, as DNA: TGTGCCAGCACCCCCAGGGATGATCAGCCCCAGCGTTTT.

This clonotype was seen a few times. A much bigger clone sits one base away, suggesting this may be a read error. CDR3 sequence (DNA): TGTGCCAGCAGCACCTCTACATGGGCCGGAAACACCATATATTTT. This gives the protein CASSTSTWAGNTIYF. The chain is built from TRBV7-8 and TRBJ1-3; D remains ambiguous. V lost 5 bases, J lost 4 bases, and 15 bases lay in between. The length of the CDR3 is 15 residues. Germline values: CDR1 SGHVS, CDR2 FQNEAQ.

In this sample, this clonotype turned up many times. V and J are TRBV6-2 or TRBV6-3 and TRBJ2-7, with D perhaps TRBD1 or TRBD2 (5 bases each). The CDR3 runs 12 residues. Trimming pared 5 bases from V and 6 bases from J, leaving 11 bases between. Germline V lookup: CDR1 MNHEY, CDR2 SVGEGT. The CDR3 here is CASSEGRLEQYF. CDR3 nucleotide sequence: TGTGCCAGCAGTGAGGGGCGTCTCGAGCAGTACTTC.

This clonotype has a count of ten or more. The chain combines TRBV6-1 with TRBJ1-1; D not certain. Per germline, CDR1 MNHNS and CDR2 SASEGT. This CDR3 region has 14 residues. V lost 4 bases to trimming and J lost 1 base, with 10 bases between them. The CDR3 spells CASSVVTENTEAFF. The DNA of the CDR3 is TGTGCCAGCAGTGTAGTTACGGAGAACACTGAAGCTTTCTTT.